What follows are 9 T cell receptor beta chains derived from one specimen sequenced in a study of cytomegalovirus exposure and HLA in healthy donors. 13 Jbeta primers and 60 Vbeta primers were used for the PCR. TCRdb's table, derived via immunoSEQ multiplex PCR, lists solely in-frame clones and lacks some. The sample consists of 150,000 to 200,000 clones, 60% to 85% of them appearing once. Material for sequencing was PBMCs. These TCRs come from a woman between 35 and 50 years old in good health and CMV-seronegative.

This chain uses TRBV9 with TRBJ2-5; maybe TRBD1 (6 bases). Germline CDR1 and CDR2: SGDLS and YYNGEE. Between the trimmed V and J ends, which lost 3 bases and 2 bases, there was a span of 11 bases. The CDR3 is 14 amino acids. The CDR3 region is CASSDKRGQETQYF. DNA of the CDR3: TGTGCCAGCAGCGACAAGAGGGGGCAAGAGACCCAGTACTTC.

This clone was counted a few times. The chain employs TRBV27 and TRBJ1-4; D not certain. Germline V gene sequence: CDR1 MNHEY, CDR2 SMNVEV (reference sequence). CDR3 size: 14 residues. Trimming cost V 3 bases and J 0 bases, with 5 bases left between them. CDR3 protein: CASSFYATNEKLFF. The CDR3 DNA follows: TGTGCCAGCAGTTTCTATGCAACTAATGAAAAACTGTTTTTT.

CDR3 DNA sequence: TGTGCCAGCAGCCCGGTTGGGGCCAACACAGATACGCAGTATTTT. It yields the protein CASSPVGANTDTQYF. The chain links TRBV11-2 to TRBJ2-3, with a weak D call TRBD1 (5 bases). Germline V lookup: CDR1 SGHAT, CDR2 FQNNGV. V was cut by 5 bases and J by 2 bases, with 14 bases left in between. The CDR3 has 15 amino acids.

The DNA of the CDR3 is TGCGCCAGCAGCTTGGTCGGGCAGGGAACTGAAGCTTTCTTT. This translates into CASSLVGQGTEAFF. The rearrangement uses TRBV5-1 and TRBJ1-1; TRBD1 is a possible D gene (5 bases). The V end was cut by 0 bases, the J end by 5 bases, with 11 bases between. Germline V gene data show CDR1 as SGHRS and CDR2 as YFSETQ. The CDR3 spans 14 residues.

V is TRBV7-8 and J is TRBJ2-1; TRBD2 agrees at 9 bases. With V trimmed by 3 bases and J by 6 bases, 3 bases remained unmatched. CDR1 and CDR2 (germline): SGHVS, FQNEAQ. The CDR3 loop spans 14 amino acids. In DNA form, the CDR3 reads TGTGCCAGCAGCTTCAGCGGGAGGATCAATGAGCAGTTCTTC. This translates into CASSFSGRINEQFF.

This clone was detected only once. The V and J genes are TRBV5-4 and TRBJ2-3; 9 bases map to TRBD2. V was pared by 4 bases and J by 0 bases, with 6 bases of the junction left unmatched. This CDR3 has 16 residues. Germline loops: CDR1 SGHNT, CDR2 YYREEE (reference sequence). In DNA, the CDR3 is TGTGCCAGCAGCCGGGAACTAGCGGGCAGCACAGATACGCAGTATTTT. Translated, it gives CASSRELAGSTDTQYF. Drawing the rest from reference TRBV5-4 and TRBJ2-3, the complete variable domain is ETGVTQSPTHLIKTRGQQVTLRCSSQSGHNTVSWYQQALGQGPQFIFQYYREEENGRGNFPPRFSGLQFPNYSSELNVNALELDDSALYLCASSRELAGSTDTQYFGPGTRLTVL.

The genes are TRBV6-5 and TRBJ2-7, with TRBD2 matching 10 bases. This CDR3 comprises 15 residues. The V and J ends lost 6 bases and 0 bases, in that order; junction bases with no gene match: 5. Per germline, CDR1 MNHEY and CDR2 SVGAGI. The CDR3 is CASRRTSGDSYEQYF. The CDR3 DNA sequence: TGTGCCAGCAGACGAACTAGCGGGGACTCCTACGAGCAGTACTTC.

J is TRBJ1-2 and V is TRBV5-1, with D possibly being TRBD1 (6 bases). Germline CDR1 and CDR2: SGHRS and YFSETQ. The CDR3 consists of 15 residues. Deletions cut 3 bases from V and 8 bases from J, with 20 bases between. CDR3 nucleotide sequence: TGCGCCAGCAGCTCAACCCTACAGGGAACGGGCGGCTACACCTTC. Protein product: CASSSTLQGTGGYTF.

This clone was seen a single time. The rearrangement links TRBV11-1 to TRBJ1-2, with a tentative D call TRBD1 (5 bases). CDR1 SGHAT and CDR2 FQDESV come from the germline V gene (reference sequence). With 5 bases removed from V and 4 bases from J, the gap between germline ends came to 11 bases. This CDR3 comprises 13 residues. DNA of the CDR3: TGTGCCAGCAGCAGAACAGGCGTCTATGGCTACACCTTC. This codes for CASSRTGVYGYTF.